This TCR beta chain was recovered during a study of T cell changes during pregnancy in multiple sclerosis. Sequenced by immunoSEQ multiplex PCR; TCRdb stores in-frame clones only, minus some. Of roughly 99,000 clones in the sample, around 92% are singletons; the top ten hold 0.78%. The CDR3 extends over 14 amino acids. Trimming left V 1 base short and J 2 bases short, with 9 bases between. Per the germline V gene, CDR1 is GTSNPN and CDR2 is SVGIG (reference sequence). The TCR originated in a female donor in good health, enrolled as a control in a pregnancy study. The sequencing here drew on peripheral blood, taken in the third trimester of pregnancy. The rearrangement uses TRBV30 and TRBJ1-5; a weak D match, TRBD1 (6 bases). As DNA, the CDR3 is TGTGCCTGGAGTGCAAGACAGGGCAATCAGCCCCAGCATTTT. This encodes CAWSARQGNQPQHF.